The 21 T cell receptor beta chains in this list originate from one sample, sequenced in a study of T cell clonality in common variable immunodeficiency. Produced via immunoSEQ multiplex PCR; TCRdb's table is partial and in-frame only. Recorded here are roughly 51,000 clones, none singletons. Specimen: peripheral blood mononuclear cells. Receptors were obtained from a person aged 18-70 years in good health.

This clone has a count of ten or more. The missing CDR3 end, 3 residues past where the read stops, is filled in from the germline J gene. V and J are TRBV20-1 and TRBJ2-1, with 11 bases lining up with TRBD2. CDR3 size: 16 residues. Germline V gives CDR1 DFQATT, CDR2 SNEGSKA (reference sequence). Unmatched junction bases numbered 15, after V lost 5 bases and J lost 9 bases. CDR3 region: CSAVSQSGTSGFEQFF. Incomplete CDR3 DNA: TGCAGTGCTGTTTCCCAGAGCGGGACTAGCGGATTTGAG.

This clone has a count of ten or more. Sequencing ends 3 residues short of the CDR3 end; the germline J gene provides the rest. The chain carries TRBV6-1 and TRBJ2-1; D remains unclear. The ends were cut back, 2 bases at V and 0 bases at J, with 11 bases in the middle. Germline V gene data show CDR1 as MNHNS and CDR2 as SASEGT. This CDR3 is built from 16 residues. The part of the CDR3 DNA that was read is TGTGCCAGCAGTGAATTGCTGCGGAGCTCCTACAATGAG. Translating gives CASSELLRSSYNE. The whole CDR3 protein is CASSELLRSSYNEQFF.

This clone was detected ten times or more. Read coverage stops 3 residues before the CDR3 terminus; the germline J gene supplies the remainder. The J gene is TRBJ2-1, the V gene TRBV2; 13 bases align to TRBD2. Germline assignment: CDR1 SNHLY and CDR2 FYNNEI. The CDR3 is 14 amino acids. Trimming took 6 bases from V and 8 from J; bases not matched to a gene: 4. The CDR3: CASRRTSGSDEQFF. The part of the CDR3 DNA that was read is TGTGCCAGCAGAAGGACTAGCGGGAGCGATGAG.

This clone showed up many times. The CDR3 extends 3 residues past the end of the read, so its final part is completed from the germline J gene. The chain links TRBV2 to TRBJ2-3, with a possible D match to TRBD2 (5 bases). Trimming pared 7 bases from V and 1 base from J, leaving 15 bases between. The CDR3 loop spans 15 amino acids. CDR1 is SNHLY, CDR2 FYNNEI, per germline. Incomplete CDR3 DNA: TGTGCCAGCACCAATCTAGCTACCGGCACAGATACG. Translation gives CASTNLATGTDT. The whole CDR3 reads CASTNLATGTDTQYF.

There are many counts of this clone. With the read ending 3 residues before the CDR3 end, the germline J gene is used to fill in that end. The chain uses TRBV28 and TRBJ2-2; D may be TRBD1 (6 bases). This CDR3 has 16 residues. The germline CDR1 and CDR2 sequences are MDHEN and SYDVKM. The V and J ends lost 5 bases and 3 bases respectively, with 16 bases between them. Incomplete CDR3 DNA: TGTGCCAGCAGTCTAGAAGTTCAGGGGTACACCGGGGAG. Its protein product is CASSLEVQGYTGE. In full, the CDR3 reads CASSLEVQGYTGELFF.

This clone was seen more than once but under ten times. Coverage ceases 3 residues before the CDR3 finishes, and the germline J gene fills in the end. V is TRBV19 and J is TRBJ2-1, with 11 bases lining up with TRBD2. This CDR3 has 18 amino acids. V shed 2 bases and J 3 bases; nucleotides not matched to a gene: 9. Germline V gene data show CDR1 as LNHDA and CDR2 as SQIVND (reference sequence). The covered CDR3 bases are TGTGCCAGTAGTATAAAGGGACTAGCGGAACTGATCTACAATGAG. Translated, it gives CASSIKGLAELIYNE. In full, the CDR3 reads CASSIKGLAELIYNEQFF.

This clone was seen many times. Read sequence stops 3 residues before the CDR3 end, and the germline J gene provides the missing end. V usage is TRBV30 and J usage is TRBJ2-7, with TRBD1 identical over 7 bases. The trim removed 4 bases at V and 4 bases at J, leaving 7 bases unmatched. The CDR3 consists of 13 residues. The germline V gene has CDR1 GTSNPN and CDR2 SVGIG (reference sequence). The CDR3 region is CAWKPGQLYEQYF. Incomplete CDR3 DNA: TGTGCCTGGAAACCGGGACAGCTGTACGAG.

Ten or more counts support this clone. The read halts 3 residues ahead of the CDR3 end, with the missing end drawn from the germline J gene. V is TRBV2 and J is TRBJ2-7; TRBD2 agrees at 11 bases. The CDR3 totals 15 residues. The germline CDR1 and CDR2 sequences are SNHLY and FYNNEI. J was trimmed by 2 bases and V by 5 bases; bases with no gene match: 5. CDR3 sequence: CASSPGLAVPYEQYF. CDR3 bases read: TGTGCCAGCAGTCCGGGACTAGCGGTCCCCTACGAG.

This clone was seen ten or more times. The CDR3 end is not reached by the read, which stops 3 residues before it; the germline J gene fills it in. The chain combines TRBV2 with TRBJ2-3; D ambiguous. V was cut by 4 bases and J by 4 bases, with 3 bases left in between. The germline CDR1 and CDR2 sequences are SNHLY and FYNNEI. The CDR3 contains 11 residues. The CDR3 bases that were read are TGTGCCAGCAGTGCGGCAGATACG. As protein: CASSAADT. The full CDR3 reads CASSAADTQYF.

This clone has at least ten counts. CDR3 DNA, as far as it was read: TGTGCCAGCAGTTCTAGCGGGAGGGCCTCCGGGGAG. Its protein is CASSSSGRASGE. The entire CDR3 protein is CASSSSGRASGELFF. The chain joins TRBV6-2 or TRBV6-3 to TRBJ2-2; TRBD2 matches 12 bases. The CDR3 is cut off 3 residues early in the read; its end comes from the germline J gene. CDR1 and CDR2 from the germline V gene are MNHEY and SVGEGT. J gave up 6 bases and V 4 bases, and 3 bases lay outside the gene matches. This CDR3 has 15 residues.

There are many counts of this clone. The read halts 3 residues ahead of the CDR3 end, with the missing end drawn from the germline J gene. The chain joins TRBV7-9 to TRBJ1-1, with a possible D match to TRBD1 (6 bases). Deletions cut 7 bases from V and 1 base from J, with 13 bases between. Germline V gene data show CDR1 as SEHNR and CDR2 as FQNEAQ (reference sequence). The CDR3 covers 14 residues. The CDR3 DNA, read in part, is TGTGCCAGCACGGAGGACAGCCCGAACACTGAA. Translating gives CASTEDSPNTE. Given in full, the CDR3 is CASTEDSPNTEAFF.

This clone showed up many times. The sequenced fragment ends 3 residues before the CDR3 boundary, so the rest is inferred from the germline J gene. The chain joins TRBV15 to TRBJ2-1; 7 positions agree with TRBD2. V was clipped by 5 bases and J by 0 bases; unmatched bases: 4. From germline, CDR1 is LNHNV and CDR2 YYDKDF (reference sequence). The CDR3 sequence is 15 residues long. The CDR3 protein is CATSPRGSSYNEQFF. Incomplete CDR3 DNA: TGTGCCACCAGCCCGCGGGGGAGCTCCTACAATGAG.

This clone was seen many times. CDR3 in amino acids: CASSPGGITSYNEQFF. The part of the CDR3 DNA that was read is TGCGCCAGCAGTCCGGGGGGGATCACCTCCTACAATGAG. The V gene is TRBV5-1, the J gene TRBJ2-1; TRBD2 matches 8 bases. The read falls 3 residues short of the CDR3 end, and the missing part is taken from the germline J gene. J gave up 0 bases and V 5 bases, and 7 bases lay outside the gene matches. This CDR3 has 16 amino acids. Germline V gives CDR1 SGHRS, CDR2 YFSETQ.

This clone was counted at least ten times. Coverage ceases 3 residues before the CDR3 finishes, and the germline J gene fills in the end. This sequence joins TRBV28 and TRBJ1-4, with D possibly being TRBD1 (5 bases). The V gene lost 7 bases and the J gene lost 3 bases, with 18 bases spanning the gap. The germline V gene encodes CDR1 MDHEN and CDR2 SYDVKM. This CDR3 spans 16 amino acids. CDR3 sequence reads: CASTLGGGRANEKLFF. The sequenced part of the CDR3 DNA is TGTGCCAGCACCCTCGGGGGAGGGAGAGCTAATGAAAAA.

In its sample, this clone was seen many times. This CDR3 is CSASPLAGAKPGVADTQYF. The CDR3 bases that were read are TGCAGTGCTAGCCCACTAGCGGGAGCGAAGCCGGGGGTCGCAGATACG. This rearrangement joins TRBV20-1 to TRBJ2-3; 11 bases fit TRBD2. The read comes to an end 3 residues before the CDR3 does, leaving the germline J gene to fill in the end. After removal of 3 bases from V and 4 bases from J, the junction contained 18 bases not matched to a gene. Germline assignment: CDR1 DFQATT and CDR2 SNEGSKA (reference sequence). This CDR3 has 19 residues.

This clone was detected ten times or more. The read ends 3 residues early relative to the CDR3; the germline J gene fills the gap. The J gene is TRBJ2-1, the V gene TRBV28, with 9 bases identical to TRBD1. CDR1 and CDR2 from the germline V gene are MDHEN and SYDVKM. V was pared by 6 bases and J by 3 bases, with 3 bases of the junction left unmatched. The CDR3 length is 14 residues. The sequenced part of the CDR3 DNA is TGTGCCAGCAGAGGGGGACAGGGCTACAATGAG. Translation gives CASRGGQGYNE. The entire CDR3 is CASRGGQGYNEQFF.

The table lists this clone with many counts. The observed sequence ends 3 residues before the CDR3 terminus, with the missing tail filled in from the germline J gene. The chain couples TRBV18 to TRBJ1-1; D is undetermined. Germline V CDR1 and CDR2: KGHSH, LQKENI. The CDR3 is 13 residues long. The V end was cut by 3 bases, the J end by 6 bases, with 11 bases between. The sequenced part of the CDR3 DNA is TGTGCCAGCTCACCGAGGCAGGATGCTGAA. Translated, it gives CASSPRQDAE. The full-length CDR3 reads as CASSPRQDAEAFF.

There are many counts of this clone. Coverage ceases 3 residues before the CDR3 finishes, and the germline J gene fills in the end. V is TRBV19 and J is TRBJ2-3; 7 positions agree with TRBD1. CDR1 and CDR2 (germline): LNHDA, SQIVND (reference sequence). Trimming cost V 1 base and J 1 base; bases outside gene matches: 2. The CDR3 has 15 amino acids. CDR3 sequence reads: CASSIGQGGTDTQYF. CDR3 DNA, as far as it was read: TGTGCCAGTAGTATAGGACAGGGAGGCACAGATACG.

This clone came up a few times. Sequencing ends 3 residues short of the CDR3 end; the germline J gene provides the rest. At the DNA level, this CDR3 is encoded by other sequences in the same sample as well. The J gene is TRBJ1-5, the V gene TRBV20-1, with TRBD1 matching 10 bases. The CDR3 contains 15 residues. Trimming at V came to 5 bases and at J to 5 bases, leaving 9 bases not matched to a gene. Per the germline V gene, CDR1 is DFQATT and CDR2 is SNEGSKA (reference sequence). The DNA read from the CDR3 is TGCAGTGCTCAAACCGGGACAGGGGTCGATCAGCCC. Amino acids: CSAQTGTGVDQP. In full, the CDR3 reads CSAQTGTGVDQPQHF.

This clone was seen repeatedly, ten times or more. The read ends 3 residues shy of where the CDR3 ends; the end is completed using the germline J gene. The chain uses TRBV4-2 and TRBJ2-7; the D gene is possibly TRBD1 (6 bases). CDR3 length equals 15 residues. Germline V gene lookup returns CDR1 LGHNA and CDR2 YNFKEQ. Trimming took 2 bases from V and 1 from J, leaving 12 bases between them. CDR3 DNA (partial): TGTGCCAGCAGCCAAACAACAGGGATTTCCTACGAG. It codes for CASSQTTGISYE. Given in full, the CDR3 is CASSQTTGISYEQYF.

This clone was detected many times. The CDR3 end lies 3 residues beyond the end of the read and is filled in from the germline J gene. This chain joins TRBV19 and TRBJ1-3; D is uncertain. CDR1 is LNHDA and CDR2 is SQIVND in the germline V gene (reference sequence). V was cut by 9 bases and J by 0 bases, with 9 bases left in between. This CDR3 has 13 amino acids. The covered CDR3 bases are TGTGCCAGCCGAGCACTCTCTGGAAACACC. Protein product: CASRALSGNT. The whole CDR3 reads CASRALSGNTIYF.